The T cell receptor beta chain under discussion was sequenced for a study of blood T cells in healthy people across ages (dated by TCRdb to about 2015). General notes on the study: Template switching captured roughly one uniquely barcoded TCR beta cDNA molecule per two T cells in model experiments. Four age groups were formed from the donors: young (average roughly 15 years), middle-aged (just under 40), aged (about 62) and long-lived (roughly 81). To avoid experimental bias, donors of different ages were randomly spread across the sequencing lanes. Using the same blood draw, the study looked at two additional independent replicas of 1 million unique cDNA reads for two donors, one aged 18 to 29 and the other aged 80 or older. Using deep sequencing normalized with unique cDNA molecular identifiers, the study measured how TCR beta repertoire diversity changes with age.

General conclusions and limits of the study: Since profiling was done on bulk unsorted PBMCs, naive and antigen-experienced compartments could not be conclusively compared. There was a strong correlation between observed TCR beta diversity and the percentage of naive T cells measured by flow cytometry. Estimates of total diversity based on one million sequenced T cells were considered lower bounds and underestimates. Because donor CMV infection status was unknown, age-related changes in expanded clonotypes were potentially confounded. Compared with the aged group, the long-lived group had more naive CD4+ T cells, fewer expanded clones and increased TCR diversity, a pattern suggesting age selection. As age increased, observed TCR beta diversity per million T cells dropped in a roughly linear way, and a significant reduction was already evident by age 40.

The germline V gene sets CDR1 to MNHEY and CDR2 to SVGAGI. The V end loses 0 bases and the J end loses 1 base, and a stretch of 26 bases separates them. The CDR3 has 21 amino acids, counting the end cysteine and phenylalanine. This entry keeps only the CDR3 DNA: 63 bases, framed from base 1. About this clonotype: Its antigen target is currently unknown. There are no base qualities to consult, and no much larger clone falls within one base.

Library preparation employed 5' RACE. TCRdb lists the instrument as Illumina HiSeq 2500. A second roughly 6 to 12 cycle PCR used a sample-barcoded 5' primer and a J-beta primer mix. Each TCR beta cDNA molecule received a unique molecular identifier from a template-switch 5' adaptor carrying 12 random nucleotides. At least 2.5 million CDR3-containing paired-end reads were obtained from each sample. First-strand cDNA synthesis was performed from all RNA using the Mint cDNA synthesis kit, with priming by a TRBC-specific oligonucleotide. After uracil-DNA glycosylase treatment, a first 18-cycle PCR used universal primers M1SS and BC2_uni_R on all cDNA. For the original study's pipeline: Normalization of each sample was performed by random selection of 1 million high-quality reads, each carrying a distinct molecular identifier. Reads sharing molecular identifiers were discarded rather than binned into consensus sequences. MiTCR, run with a Q25 quality threshold and the strictest error-elimination algorithm, handled CDR3 identification, clonotype clustering and error correction. Lower-bound total TCR beta diversity was estimated with a nonparametric unseen species model using Euler transformation. TCRdb passed the public sequencing reads through fastp at Q25 and MiXCR, retaining productive beta sequences. A single entry per CDR3 protein holds the most common genes and DNA from its merged rows. These V and J calls derive from TCRdb rather than the authors' analysis. Present in this sample are approximately 810,000 distinct CDR3 sequences, around 36% of which were seen just once. Of the sample, roughly 13% falls within the top ten clones.

Systemically healthy Caucasian individuals from Russia, some 38 in total and aged about 6 to 90 years, were included as donors. Each donor gave 9 to 10 milliliters of peripheral blood, collected into EDTA-treated Vacutainer tubes. Ficoll-Paque density-gradient centrifugation was used to isolate PBMCs, with at least 7 million obtained per sample. Trizol reagent was used to extract total RNA from PBMCs, with at least 6 micrograms per sample. For every donor, an aliquot of PBMCs went through flow cytometry to measure the percentages of naive CD45RAhigh/CD27high T cells. The rearrangement joined TRBV6-5 to TRBJ2-3, with the D segment identity uncertain. The clonotype originates from a man in his late teens or twenties in good health. Sequencing used blood. The bases read TGTGCCAGCAGTTACTCGGTCCACGTCAGTCGCAACACGGTGGGCACAGATACGCAGTATTTT. Its coded protein is CASSYSVHVSRNTVGTDTQYF.